The entry below describes one T cell receptor (beta chain). Its specificity is not known. Previously, flow cytometry had revealed CD8+CD57+ cell expansion in the patients chosen for sequencing. There were no patients without severe acquired aplastic anemia. Deletions cut 7 bases from V and 4 bases from J, with 6 bases between. Per the germline V gene, CDR1 is ENHRY and CDR2 is SYGVKD. The CDR3 consists of 11 residues. Genomic DNA was employed as the template in profiling TCR beta VDJ and CDR3. MiXCR was run by TCRdb on the reads, yielding one entry per CDR3 protein. This repertoire shows about 200,000 distinct CDR3 sequences, approximately 65% found once; its top ten account for under 60%. The data were obtained in a study of CD8+CD57+ T cells in acquired aplastic anemia. About the study: Quantities of DNA derived from sorted CD4+ and CD8+ cells averaged approximately 3 ug. Study outcomes and limitations: Common to patients and controls were 25 to 30 CD8+ CDR3 sequences. Simpson's diversity of CD8+ cells was not significantly different in patients compared with controls.

The source of this sequence is a human donor with aplastic anemia. This chain uses TRBV10-3 with TRBJ2-3; D not resolved. The sequenced sample consisted of sorted CD4+, CD8+, or CD8+CD57+ T cells (not recorded which) from PBMCs. CDR3 sequence reads: CAITEADTQYF. CDR3 bases: TGTGCCATCACCGAAGCAGATACGCAGTATTTT.